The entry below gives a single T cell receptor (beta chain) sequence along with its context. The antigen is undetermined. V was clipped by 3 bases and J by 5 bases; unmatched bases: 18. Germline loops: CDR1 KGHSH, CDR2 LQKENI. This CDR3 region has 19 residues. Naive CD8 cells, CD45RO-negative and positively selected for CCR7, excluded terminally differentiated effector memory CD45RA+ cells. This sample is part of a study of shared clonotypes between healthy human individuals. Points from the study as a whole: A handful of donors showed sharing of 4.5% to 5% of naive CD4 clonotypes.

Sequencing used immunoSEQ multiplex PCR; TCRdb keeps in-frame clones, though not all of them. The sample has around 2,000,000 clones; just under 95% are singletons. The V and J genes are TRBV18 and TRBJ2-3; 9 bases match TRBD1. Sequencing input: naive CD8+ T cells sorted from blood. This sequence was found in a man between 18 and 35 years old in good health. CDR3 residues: CASSPGVTRRDRVVDTQYF. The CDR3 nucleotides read TGTGCCAGCTCACCTGGGGTCACTCGGAGGGACAGGGTTGTAGATACGCAGTATTTT.